The 29 T cell receptor beta chains in this list originate from one sample, sequenced in a study of cytomegalovirus exposure and HLA in healthy donors (TCRdb year 2017). The library relied on the immunoSEQ multiplex PCR assay. A mixture of 60 forward primers for TCR Vbeta segments and 13 reverse primers for TCR Jbeta segments was used in the multiplex PCR. TCRdb took this table from immuneACCESS and kept in-frame rearrangements with V and J called. Such tables lack part of the clones; where checked against another copy, unresolved V genes explain under half of the gap, and the rest is unexplained. Within this sample are 84,000 or so clones, with approximately 56% of them counted one time only. The biggest ten clones account for around 5.5% of the sample. Source material: PBMCs. Receptors were obtained from a woman in her thirties in good health and CMV-seropositive.

The V and J genes are TRBV30 and TRBJ2-6; D is perhaps TRBD2 (6 bases). CDR3 length equals 17 residues. The V and J ends lost 2 bases and 3 bases respectively, with 17 bases between them. Germline CDR1 is GTSNPN and CDR2 is SVGIG (reference sequence). The CDR3 loop is CAWSSWGETLGANVLTF. The CDR3 nucleotides are TGTGCCTGGAGTTCCTGGGGGGAAACCCTTGGGGCCAACGTCCTGACTTTC.

This sequence joins TRBV28 and TRBJ2-1; the D gene is possibly TRBD2 (7 bases). V lost 3 bases and J 7 bases, leaving 16 bases between the germline ends. This CDR3 region has 15 residues. The germline V gene encodes CDR1 MDHEN and CDR2 SYDVKM. The CDR3, as DNA: TGTGCCAGCAGTTTTAGGGGGGGGGCAGGAAATGAGCAGTTCTTC. Translating gives CASSFRGGAGNEQFF.

Written as DNA, the CDR3 is TGTGCCAGTAGGCGGGGGGGAGTAGATACGCAGTATTTT. Encoded protein: CASRRGGVDTQYF. This chain joins TRBV19 and TRBJ2-3; 9 bases align to TRBD2. Trimming cost V 6 bases and J 5 bases; bases outside gene matches: 3. Germline V gives CDR1 LNHDA, CDR2 SQIVND (reference sequence). This CDR3 has 13 residues.

This sequence joins TRBV7-3 and TRBJ2-2; 7 bases fit TRBD2. CDR3 length equals 16 residues. The junction had 6 bases not matched to a gene; V was cut back by 3 bases and J by 2 bases. CDR1 SGHTA and CDR2 FQGTGA come from the germline V gene. The CDR3 region is CASSLLGGPNTGELFF. The CDR3 bases are TGTGCCAGCAGCTTGTTGGGAGGGCCCAACACCGGGGAGCTGTTTTTT.

This clone occurred once. The J gene is TRBJ2-6, the V gene TRBV19; D remains ambiguous. V was pared by 4 bases and J by 0 bases, with 4 bases between. Germline-derived CDR1 and CDR2 are LNHDA and SQIVND (reference sequence). The CDR3 is 14 amino acids. The CDR3 bases are TGTGCCAGTAGTACTAGCTCTGGGGCCAACGTCCTGACTTTC. This gives the protein CASSTSSGANVLTF.

The rearrangement links TRBV19 to TRBJ1-6, with unresolved D. Trimming left V 5 bases short and J 12 bases short, with 14 bases between. CDR1 LNHDA and CDR2 SQIVND come from the germline V gene (reference sequence). CDR3 size: 13 residues. CDR3 nucleotides: TGTGCCAGTAGTTGGCCAGCGCAAGGACCCCTCCACTTT. As protein: CASSWPAQGPLHF.

The table lists this clone with a few counts. V and J are TRBV6-4 and TRBJ2-2; TRBD2 might be the D (5 bases). CDR3 length: 13 amino acids. The germline V and J ends were trimmed by 2 bases and 4 bases, with 5 bases remaining between them. The germline CDR1 and CDR2 sequences are MRHNA and SNTAGT. Here the CDR3 reads CASSDEGTGELFF. As DNA, the CDR3 is TGTGCCAGCAGTGACGAGGGCACCGGGGAGCTGTTTTTT.

The table lists this clone with a few counts. V usage is TRBV11-2 and J usage is TRBJ2-7; TRBD2 matches at 16 bases. Trimming took 5 bases from V and 7 from J; bases not matched to a gene: 8. The CDR3 is made up of 16 amino acids. Germline V gene data show CDR1 as SGHAT and CDR2 as FQNNGV. CDR3 residues: CASSPLSGLAGGEQYF. CDR3 DNA sequence: TGTGCCAGCAGCCCGCTTTCGGGACTAGCGGGGGGGGAGCAGTACTTC.

The rearrangement links TRBV9 to TRBJ1-5, with D perhaps TRBD1 (6 bases). The CDR3 sequence is 14 residues long. V was pared by 2 bases and J by 7 bases, with 13 bases between. The germline V gene encodes CDR1 SGDLS and CDR2 YYNGEE. CDR3 loop: CASSVGGGGQPQHF. Written as DNA, the CDR3 is TGTGCCAGCAGCGTGGGGGGCGGGGGGCAGCCCCAGCATTTT.

V and J are TRBV2 and TRBJ1-5; D is perhaps TRBD1 (6 bases). The V end lost 5 bases, the J end lost 9 bases, and 17 bases lay between the germline ends. From germline, CDR1 is SNHLY and CDR2 FYNNEI. This CDR3 has 14 residues. The DNA of the CDR3 is TGTGCCAGCAGTCGGGGGGGGCCCCAAGCGCCCCAGCATTTT. This encodes CASSRGGPQAPQHF.

The V call is TRBV25-1, the J call TRBJ1-2; 8 nucleotides align to TRBD1. The CDR3 loop spans 13 amino acids. J gave up 3 bases and V 6 bases, and 3 bases lay outside the gene matches. Germline-derived CDR1 and CDR2 are MGHDK and SYGVNS. CDR3 in amino acids: CASRETGDYGYTF. The CDR3 DNA reads TGTGCCAGCAGAGAGACAGGGGACTATGGCTACACCTTC.

This clone was seen a few times. This rearrangement joins TRBV6-4 to TRBJ2-7; tentatively, D is TRBD2 (6 bases). Germline values: CDR1 MRHNA, CDR2 SNTAGT. Trimming left V 0 bases short and J 7 bases short, with 19 bases between. This CDR3 spans 16 amino acids. CDR3 residues: CASSDSGTFSAGEQYF. The CDR3 DNA is TGTGCCAGCAGTGACTCGGGGACTTTCTCGGCCGGTGAGCAGTACTTC.

The chain uses TRBV5-5 and TRBJ2-7; no clear D. Trimming shortened V by 0 bases and J by 3 bases, and 13 bases separated the two germline ends. CDR1 and CDR2 from the germline V gene are SGHKS and YYEKEE (reference sequence). The CDR3 length is 15 residues. CDR3 protein: CASSLVADKFYEQYF. The CDR3 DNA follows: TGTGCCAGCAGCTTGGTGGCAGACAAATTCTACGAGCAGTACTTC.

The chain is built from TRBV4-1 and TRBJ2-5, with TRBD2 identical over 12 bases. The tail of the sequence fits TRBJ2-7 better, so the J call may be wrong. Germline V lookup: CDR1 MGHRA, CDR2 YSYEKL. The CDR3 contains 19 residues. The CDR3 sequence is CASSQVPTSGGHYFYEQYF. The CDR3 bases are TGCGCCAGCAGCCAAGTTCCGACTAGCGGGGGCCACTATTTCTACGAGCAGTACTTC.

This chain connects TRBV18 to TRBJ2-7, with unresolved D. The germline V gene encodes CDR1 KGHSH and CDR2 LQKENI. There are 14 residues in the CDR3. V was shortened by 6 bases and J by 5 bases, with 17 bases between the two germline ends. The CDR3: CASSEVVRMDEQYF. CDR3 nucleotide sequence: TGTGCCAGCTCCGAGGTCGTCAGAATGGACGAGCAGTACTTC.

The DNA for the CDR3 is TGCGCCAGCAGTCTCGCCGGGACAGGGGCGACAGATACGCAGTATTTT. Its translation: CASSLAGTGATDTQYF. The chain is built from TRBV23-1 and TRBJ2-3; 10 bases fit TRBD1. TRBV23-1 is marked as an open reading frame, function uncertain. Trimming took 4 bases from V and 3 from J; bases not matched to a gene: 7. The CDR3 contains 16 residues.

CDR3 residues: CASSLLAGDYNEQFF. CDR3 DNA: TGTGCCAGCAGCTTACTAGCGGGGGACTACAATGAGCAGTTCTTC. The chain couples TRBV11-3 to TRBJ2-1; 10 bases are a match to TRBD2. The V segment lost 2 bases and the J segment 3 bases; nucleotides outside the gene matches: 1. The CDR3 sequence is 15 residues long. From germline, CDR1 is SGHNT and CDR2 YENEEA. The variable domain in full, with the rest retrieved from reference TRBV11-3 and TRBJ2-1, is EAGVVQSPRYKIIEKKQPVAFWCNPISGHNTLYWYLQNLGQGPELLIRYENEEAVDDSQLPKDRFSAERLKGVDSTLKIQPAELGDSAVYLCASSLLAGDYNEQFFGPGTRLTVL.

The chain carries TRBV11-2 and TRBJ2-7, with 8 bases fitting TRBD1. Germline CDR1 is SGHAT and CDR2 is FQNNGV. The V and J ends lost 3 bases and 6 bases, in that order; junction bases with no gene match: 7. This CDR3 contains 14 residues. CDR3 nucleotide sequence: TGTGCCAGCAGCTTGCTGCAGGGGGCGGCCGAGCAGTACTTC. Translated, it gives CASSLLQGAAEQYF.

The rearrangement uses TRBV5-1 and TRBJ2-1; TRBD2 aligns across 11 bases. The CDR3 spans 14 residues. Germline trimming cut 5 bases from V and 5 bases from J; bases unmatched to any gene: 3. Germline V gene sequence: CDR1 SGHRS, CDR2 YFSETQ. CDR3 nucleotide sequence: TGCGCCAGCAGGGGGACTAGCGGAGACAATGAGCAGTTCTTC. Encoded protein: CASRGTSGDNEQFF.

This clone appeared a few times. The chain joins TRBV5-1 to TRBJ2-2, with 12 bases fitting TRBD2. CDR1 and CDR2 from the germline V gene are SGHRS and YFSETQ. The ends lost 3 bases at V and 1 base at J; junction bases unmatched: 1. The CDR3 consists of 16 residues. The CDR3 is CASSSGLAGNTGELFF. The CDR3 DNA sequence: TGCGCCAGCAGCTCGGGACTAGCGGGGAACACCGGGGAGCTGTTTTTT. Variable domain in full (rest from reference TRBV5-1 and TRBJ2-2): KAGVTQTPRYLIKTRGQQVTLSCSPISGHRSVSWYQQTPGQGLQFLFEYFSETQRNKGNFPGRFSGRQFSNSRSEMNVSTLELGDSALYLCASSSGLAGNTGELFFGEGSRLTVL.

As DNA, the CDR3 is TGTGCCAGTACTTCGCGGGGGGAGAACACCGGGGAGCTGTTTTTT. Translating gives CASTSRGENTGELFF. The chain has TRBV19 and TRBJ2-2, with 8 bases lining up with TRBD2. V gave up 7 bases and J gave up 1 base; unmatched junction bases: 5. The germline V gene has CDR1 LNHDA and CDR2 SQIVND (reference sequence). The CDR3 length is 15 residues.

V is TRBV5-1 and J is TRBJ2-5; TRBD1 matches at 7 bases. Germline assignment: CDR1 SGHRS and CDR2 YFSETQ. V gave up 2 bases and J gave up 4 bases; unmatched junction bases: 8. This CDR3 region has 15 residues. CDR3 DNA sequence: TGCGCCAGCAGCTTTTTAGGGACAGAAGGAGAGACCCAGTACTTC. Protein product: CASSFLGTEGETQYF.

The V and J genes are TRBV7-2 and TRBJ2-3; no clear D. The CDR3 runs 12 residues. Germline V gene sequence: CDR1 SGHTA, CDR2 FQGNSA. The V and J ends lost 4 bases and 6 bases respectively, with 8 bases between them. The CDR3, as DNA: TGTGCCAGCAGCTGGAGCCCGGATACGCAGTATTTT. It yields the protein CASSWSPDTQYF.

In its sample, this clone was seen a few times. The chain links TRBV10-1 to TRBJ1-1; D is unclear. Trimming left V 7 bases short and J 7 bases short, with 10 bases between. The CDR3 consists of 11 residues. The germline gives CDR1 WNHNN, CDR2 SYGVQD (reference sequence). DNA for the CDR3: TGCGCCAGCATTATTGGCATTGAAGCTTTCTTT. This translates into CASIIGIEAFF.

With respect to this clone: Other DNA sequences in the sample encode the same CDR3. The chain couples TRBV6-5 to TRBJ1-1, with 8 nucleotides matching TRBD1. This CDR3 spans 15 amino acids. Germline V CDR1 and CDR2: MNHEY, SVGAGI. Unmatched junction bases numbered 3, after V lost 0 bases and J lost 3 bases. As DNA, the CDR3 is TGTGCCAGCAGTTACTCCGGACAGGGCGACACTGAAGCTTTCTTT. It yields the protein CASSYSGQGDTEAFF.

The chain uses TRBV29-1 and TRBJ2-2; 8 nucleotides agree with TRBD1. Germline CDR1 and CDR2: SQVTM and ANQGSEA. Unmatched junction bases numbered 2, after V lost 1 base and J lost 4 bases. The length of the CDR3 is 14 residues. The CDR3: CSVEGQGSTGELFF. The CDR3 DNA reads TGCAGCGTTGAAGGACAGGGGAGCACCGGGGAGCTGTTTTTT.

CDR3 amino acids: CASSQATRDRVHYEQYF. The CDR3 DNA reads as TGTGCCAGCAGCCAAGCTACCCGGGACAGGGTTCATTACGAGCAGTACTTC. The rearrangement uses TRBV4-2 and TRBJ2-7; 9 bases are shared with TRBD1. Germline lookup yields CDR1 LGHNA and CDR2 YNFKEQ. The V segment lost 1 base and the J segment 4 bases; nucleotides outside the gene matches: 11. The CDR3 sequence is 17 residues long.

In the case of this clone: The DNA is left out, because the CDR3 cannot be placed on it with certainty; the CDR3 is given as TCRdb lists it. This chain links TRBV13 with TRBJ1-2; TRBD1, the table's D call, lacks a check against the DNA. The CDR3 sequence runs 14 residues, both termini included. The germline gives CDR1 PRHDT, CDR2 FYEKMQ (reference sequence). The CDR3 protein is CASSLVGRGSAMDF.

As for this clone: The junction does not match germline at one end; this may be a read error. The CDR3 DNA reads TGTGCCAGCATGCTACAGGGGTGGCCCTCCTACGAGCGGTACTTC. This codes for CASMLQGWPSYERYF. The genes are TRBV6-1 and TRBJ2-7; 7 bases map to TRBD1. CDR3 length equals 15 residues. CDR1 is MNHNS and CDR2 is SASEGT in the germline V gene.